This T cell receptor beta chain was documented in a study of cytomegalovirus exposure and HLA in healthy donors. Study-wide background: Among the 398 genotyped donors, over 70% were placed in the Caucasian-associated ancestry cluster. Study findings and constraints: In a later analysis, several top co-occurrence clusters appeared linked to parvovirus B19, influenza, CMV and Epstein-Barr virus.

With regard to this clone: Antigen specificity is unknown.

This PCR relied on a set of 60 Vbeta primers and 13 Jbeta primers. TCRdb keeps only in-frame clones here, not all; method: immunoSEQ multiplex PCR. The sample yields 150,000 to 200,000 clones, roughly 80% seen once. This CDR3 contains 14 residues. CDR1 is SGHRS, CDR2 YFSETQ, per germline. Losses at the gene ends were 4 bases for V and 8 bases for J; bases not matched to a gene: 5. The source material was PBMCs. This clonotype originated in a male donor in good health and CMV-seropositive. This chain joins TRBV5-1 and TRBJ2-5, with 13 bases that match TRBD2. CDR3 in amino acids: CASSTRTSGGTQYF. CDR3 sequence (DNA): TGCGCCAGCAGCACACGGACTAGCGGGGGAACCCAGTACTTC. Full variable domain (rest looked up from reference TRBV5-1 and TRBJ2-5): KAGVTQTPRYLIKTRGQQVTLSCSPISGHRSVSWYQQTPGQGLQFLFEYFSETQRNKGNFPGRFSGRQFSNSRSEMNVSTLELGDSALYLCASSTRTSGGTQYFGPGTRLLVL.